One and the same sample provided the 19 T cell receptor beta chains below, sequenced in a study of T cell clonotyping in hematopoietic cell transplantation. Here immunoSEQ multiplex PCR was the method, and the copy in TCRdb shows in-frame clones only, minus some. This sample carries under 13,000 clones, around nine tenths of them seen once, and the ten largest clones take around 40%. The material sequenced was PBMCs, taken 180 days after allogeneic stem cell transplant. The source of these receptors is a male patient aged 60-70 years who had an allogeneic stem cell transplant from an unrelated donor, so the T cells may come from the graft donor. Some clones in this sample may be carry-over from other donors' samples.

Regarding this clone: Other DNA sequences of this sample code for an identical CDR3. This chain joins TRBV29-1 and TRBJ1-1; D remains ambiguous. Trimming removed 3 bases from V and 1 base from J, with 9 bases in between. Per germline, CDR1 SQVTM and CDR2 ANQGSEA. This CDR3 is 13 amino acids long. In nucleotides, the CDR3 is TGCAGCGTTGAGGATCTTGGGAACACTGAAGCTTTCTTT. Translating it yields CSVEDLGNTEAFF.

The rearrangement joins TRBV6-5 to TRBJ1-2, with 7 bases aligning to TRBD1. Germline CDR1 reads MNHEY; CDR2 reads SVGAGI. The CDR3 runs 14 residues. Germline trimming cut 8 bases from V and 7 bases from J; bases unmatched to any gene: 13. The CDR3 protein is CASGFEGALRGYTF. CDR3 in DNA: TGTGCCAGCGGGTTCGAGGGGGCCTTGCGTGGCTACACCTTC.

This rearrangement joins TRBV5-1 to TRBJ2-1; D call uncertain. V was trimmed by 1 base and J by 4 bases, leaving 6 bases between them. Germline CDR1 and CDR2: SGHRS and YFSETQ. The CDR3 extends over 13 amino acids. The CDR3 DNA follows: TGCGCCAGCAGCTTGTCGACATACAATGAGCAGTTCTTC. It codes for CASSLSTYNEQFF.

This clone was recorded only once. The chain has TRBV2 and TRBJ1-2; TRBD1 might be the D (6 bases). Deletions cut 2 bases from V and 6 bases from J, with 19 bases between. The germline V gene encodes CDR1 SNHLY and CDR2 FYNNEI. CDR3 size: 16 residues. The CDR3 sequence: CASSESPTGRRDGYTF. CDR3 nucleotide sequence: TGTGCCAGCAGTGAATCCCCCACAGGGAGGAGGGATGGCTACACCTTC.

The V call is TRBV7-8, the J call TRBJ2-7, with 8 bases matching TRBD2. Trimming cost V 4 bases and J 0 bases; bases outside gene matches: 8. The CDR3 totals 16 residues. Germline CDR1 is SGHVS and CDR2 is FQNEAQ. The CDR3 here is CASSSPGGVSSYEQYF. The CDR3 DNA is TGTGCCAGCAGCTCCCCGGGGGGGGTTAGCTCCTACGAGCAGTACTTC.

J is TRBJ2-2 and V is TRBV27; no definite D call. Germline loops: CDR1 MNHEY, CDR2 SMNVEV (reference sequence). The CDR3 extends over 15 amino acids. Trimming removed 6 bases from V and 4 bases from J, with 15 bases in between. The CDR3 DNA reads TGTGCCAGCAGGACGCCGTTTCCCCCCACCGGGGAGCTGTTTTTT. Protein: CASRTPFPPTGELFF.

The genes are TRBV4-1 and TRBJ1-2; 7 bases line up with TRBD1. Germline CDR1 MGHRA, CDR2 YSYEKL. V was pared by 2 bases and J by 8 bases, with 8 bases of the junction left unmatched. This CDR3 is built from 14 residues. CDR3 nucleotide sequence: TGCGCCAGCAGCCAACCTACAGGGGTGAACGGCTACACCTTC. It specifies CASSQPTGVNGYTF.

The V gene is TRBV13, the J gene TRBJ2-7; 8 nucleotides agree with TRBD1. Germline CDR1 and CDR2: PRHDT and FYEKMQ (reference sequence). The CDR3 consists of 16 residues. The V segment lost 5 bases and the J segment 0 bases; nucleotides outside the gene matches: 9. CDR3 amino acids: CASSHNQGAHSYEQYF. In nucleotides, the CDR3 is TGTGCCAGCAGCCACAACCAGGGGGCCCACTCCTACGAGCAGTACTTC.

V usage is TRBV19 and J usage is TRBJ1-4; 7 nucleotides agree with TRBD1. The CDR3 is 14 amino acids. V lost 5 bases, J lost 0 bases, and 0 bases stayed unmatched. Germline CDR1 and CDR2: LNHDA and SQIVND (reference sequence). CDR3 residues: CASSQGATNEKLFF. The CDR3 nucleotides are TGTGCCAGTAGTCAGGGGGCAACTAATGAAAAACTGTTTTTT.

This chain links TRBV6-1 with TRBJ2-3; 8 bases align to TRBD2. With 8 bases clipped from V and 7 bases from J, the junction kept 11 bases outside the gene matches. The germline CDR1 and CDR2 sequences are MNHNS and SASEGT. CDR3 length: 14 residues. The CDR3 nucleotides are TGTGCCAGCCAAAGCGGGAGAGGAGTATATACGCAGTATTTT. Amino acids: CASQSGRGVYTQYF.

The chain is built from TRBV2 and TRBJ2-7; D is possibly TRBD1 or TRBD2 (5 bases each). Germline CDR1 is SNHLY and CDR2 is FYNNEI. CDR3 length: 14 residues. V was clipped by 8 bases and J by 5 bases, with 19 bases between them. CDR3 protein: CASVHGTASNEQYF. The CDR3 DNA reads TGTGCCAGCGTTCATGGGACGGCGAGTAACGAGCAGTACTTC.

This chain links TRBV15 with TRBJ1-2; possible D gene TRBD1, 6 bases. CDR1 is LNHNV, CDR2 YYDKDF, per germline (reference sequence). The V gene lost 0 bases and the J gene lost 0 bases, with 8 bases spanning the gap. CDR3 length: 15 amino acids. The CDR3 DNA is TGTGCCACCAGCAGAGACAACAGGGCTAACTATGGCTACACCTTC. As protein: CATSRDNRANYGYTF.

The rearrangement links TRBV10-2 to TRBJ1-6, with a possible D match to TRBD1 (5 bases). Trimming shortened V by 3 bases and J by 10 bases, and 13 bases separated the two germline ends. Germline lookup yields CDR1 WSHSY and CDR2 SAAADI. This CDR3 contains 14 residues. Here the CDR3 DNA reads TGCGCCAGCAGTGAAGGGCAGGGCAGGTCACCCCTCCACTTT. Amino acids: CASSEGQGRSPLHF.

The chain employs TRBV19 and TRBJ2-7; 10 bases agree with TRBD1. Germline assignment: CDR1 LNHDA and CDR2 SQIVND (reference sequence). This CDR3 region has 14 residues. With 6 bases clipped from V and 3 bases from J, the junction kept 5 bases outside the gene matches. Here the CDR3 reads CASSLGQGIYEQYF. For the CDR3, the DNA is TGTGCCAGTAGCCTGGGACAGGGGATCTACGAGCAGTACTTC.

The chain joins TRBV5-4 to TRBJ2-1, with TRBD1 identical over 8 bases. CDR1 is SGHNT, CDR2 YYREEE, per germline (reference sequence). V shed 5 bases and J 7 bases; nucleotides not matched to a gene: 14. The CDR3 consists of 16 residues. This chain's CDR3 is CASRSQRTGIVNEQFF. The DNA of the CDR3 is TGTGCCAGCAGATCTCAGAGGACAGGGATTGTGAATGAGCAGTTCTTC.

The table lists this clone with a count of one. The CDR3 bases are TGCGCCAGCAGCCAAGATGGATTCTCCTACGAGCAGTACTTC. It specifies CASSQDGFSYEQYF. This chain uses TRBV4-3 with TRBJ2-7, with unresolved D. The CDR3 is 14 amino acids. CDR1 is LGHNA, CDR2 YSLEER, per germline. Trimming stripped 0 bases from V and 0 bases from J, with 6 bases between.

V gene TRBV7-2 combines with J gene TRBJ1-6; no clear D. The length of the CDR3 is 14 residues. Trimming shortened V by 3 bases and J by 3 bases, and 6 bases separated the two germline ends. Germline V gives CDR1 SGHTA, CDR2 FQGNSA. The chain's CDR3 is CASSFDGYNSPLHF. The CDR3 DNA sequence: TGTGCCAGCAGCTTCGACGGCTATAATTCACCCCTCCACTTT.

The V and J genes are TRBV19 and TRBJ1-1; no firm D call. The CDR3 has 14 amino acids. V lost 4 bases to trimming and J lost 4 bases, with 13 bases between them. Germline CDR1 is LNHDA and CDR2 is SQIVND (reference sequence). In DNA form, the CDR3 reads TGTGCCAGTAGTACCCCGGGGATGAGCACTGAAGCTTTCTTT. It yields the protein CASSTPGMSTEAFF.

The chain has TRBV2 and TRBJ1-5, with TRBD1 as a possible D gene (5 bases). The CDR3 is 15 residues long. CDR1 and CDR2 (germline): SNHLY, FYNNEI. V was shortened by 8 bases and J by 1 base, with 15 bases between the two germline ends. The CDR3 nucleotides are TGTGCCAGCCGACGGGGGTTGGTAAGCAATCAGCCCCAGCATTTT. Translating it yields CASRRGLVSNQPQHF.